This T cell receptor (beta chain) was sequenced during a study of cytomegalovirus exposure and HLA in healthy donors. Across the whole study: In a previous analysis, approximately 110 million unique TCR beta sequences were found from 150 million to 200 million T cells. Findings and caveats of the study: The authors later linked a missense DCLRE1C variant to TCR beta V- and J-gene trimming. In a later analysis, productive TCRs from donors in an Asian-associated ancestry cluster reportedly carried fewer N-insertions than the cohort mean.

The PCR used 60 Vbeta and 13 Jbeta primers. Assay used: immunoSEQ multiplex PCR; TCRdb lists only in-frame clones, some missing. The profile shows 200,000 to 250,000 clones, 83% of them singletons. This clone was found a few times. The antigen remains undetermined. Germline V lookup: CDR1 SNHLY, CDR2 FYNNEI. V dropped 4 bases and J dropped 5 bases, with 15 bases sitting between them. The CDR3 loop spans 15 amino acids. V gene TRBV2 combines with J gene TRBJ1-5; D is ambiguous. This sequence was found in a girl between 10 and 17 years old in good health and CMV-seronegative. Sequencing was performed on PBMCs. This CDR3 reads CASSGGALDYQPQHF. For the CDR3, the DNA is TGTGCCAGCAGTGGCGGAGCCCTCGACTATCAGCCCCAGCATTTT.